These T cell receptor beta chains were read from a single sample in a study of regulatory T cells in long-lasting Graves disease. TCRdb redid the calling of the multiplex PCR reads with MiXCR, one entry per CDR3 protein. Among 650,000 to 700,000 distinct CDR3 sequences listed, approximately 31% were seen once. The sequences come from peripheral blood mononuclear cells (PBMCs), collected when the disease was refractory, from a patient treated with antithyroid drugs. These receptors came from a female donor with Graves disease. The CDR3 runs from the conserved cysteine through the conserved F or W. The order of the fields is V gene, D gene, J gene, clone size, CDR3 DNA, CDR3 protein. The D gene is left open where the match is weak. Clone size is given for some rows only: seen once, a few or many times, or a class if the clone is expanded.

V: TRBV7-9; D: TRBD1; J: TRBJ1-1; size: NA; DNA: TGTGCCAGCAGCTCTCTCCGGGACAGGCGTACTGAAGCTTTCTTT; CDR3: CASSSLRDRRTEAFF
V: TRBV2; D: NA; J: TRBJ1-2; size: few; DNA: TGTGCCAGCCTTGGCAGCACCAATGCTAACTATGGCTACACCTTC; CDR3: CASLGSTNANYGYTF
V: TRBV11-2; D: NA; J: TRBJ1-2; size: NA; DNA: TGTGCCAGCAGCGTGGGTTCGGTAGGAAAGTACTATGGCTACACCTTC; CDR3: CASSVGSVGKYYGYTF
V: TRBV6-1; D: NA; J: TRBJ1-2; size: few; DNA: TGTGCCAGCAGTCCCGGAGGGGGACGGACCCCTCACACCTTC; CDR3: CASSPGGGRTPHTF
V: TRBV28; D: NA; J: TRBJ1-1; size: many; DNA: TGTGCCAGCAGCCGACTGTCGAACACTGAAGCTTTCTTT; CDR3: CASSRLSNTEAFF
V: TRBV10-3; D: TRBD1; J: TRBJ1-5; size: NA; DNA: TGTGCCATCAGTGAGTCGGGACAGGCCTATCAGCCCCAGCATTTT; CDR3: CAISESGQAYQPQHF
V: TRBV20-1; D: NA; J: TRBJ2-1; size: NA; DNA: TGCAGTGCTACCGCCTACAATGAGCAGTTCTTC; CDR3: CSATAYNEQFF
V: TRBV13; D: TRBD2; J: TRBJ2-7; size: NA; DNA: TGTGCCAGCAGCTTCCGGGAGGGAAACGAGCAGTACTTC; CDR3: CASSFREGNEQYF
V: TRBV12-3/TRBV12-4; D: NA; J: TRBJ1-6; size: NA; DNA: TGTGCCAGCAGTTTGTCAGGGATTCCACCCCTCCACTTT; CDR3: CASSLSGIPPLHF
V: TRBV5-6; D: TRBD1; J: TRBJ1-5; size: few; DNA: TGTGCCAGCAGCTTGCGAAGATCCGGGACAGGGGCTCAGCCCCAGCATTTT; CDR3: CASSLRRSGTGAQPQHF
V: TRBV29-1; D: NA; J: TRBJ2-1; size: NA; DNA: TGCAGCGTTGATCAGCGGTACAATGAGCAGTTCTTC; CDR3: CSVDQRYNEQFF
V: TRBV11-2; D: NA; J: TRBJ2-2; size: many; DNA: TGTGCCAGCAGCTTCAGGCCCAGCACCGGGGAGCTGTTTTTT; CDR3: CASSFRPSTGELFF
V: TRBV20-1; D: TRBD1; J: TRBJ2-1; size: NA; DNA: TGCAGTGCTAGAGTAGCCACAGGGGGCGCGCAGTTCTTC; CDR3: CSARVATGGAQFF
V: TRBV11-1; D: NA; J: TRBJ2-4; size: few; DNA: TGTGCCAGCAGCCCCAATTTGGAGAACATTCAGTACTTC; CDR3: CASSPNLENIQYF
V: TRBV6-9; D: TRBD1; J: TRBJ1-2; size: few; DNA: TGTGCCAGCAGTTACGGACAGGGGGCCAACTATGGCTACACCTTC; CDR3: CASSYGQGANYGYTF
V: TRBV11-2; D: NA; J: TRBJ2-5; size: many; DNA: TGTGCCAGCAGCTTGGGTCTGGCCCCAATGAGGCAAGAGACCCAGTACTTC; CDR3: CASSLGLAPMRQETQYF
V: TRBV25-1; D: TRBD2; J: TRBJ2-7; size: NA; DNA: TGTGCCAGCAGTGGGCTAGCGGGAGTAGGCGAGCAGTACTTC; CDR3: CASSGLAGVGEQYF
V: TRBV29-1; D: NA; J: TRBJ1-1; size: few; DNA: TGCAGCATCGGGACAACGAACACTGAAGCTTTCTTT; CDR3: CSIGTTNTEAFF
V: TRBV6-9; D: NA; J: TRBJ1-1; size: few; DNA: TGTGCCAGCAGTTACCCGACAGTGAACACTGAAGCTTTCTTT; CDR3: CASSYPTVNTEAFF
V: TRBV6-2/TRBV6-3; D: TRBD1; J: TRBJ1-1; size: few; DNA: TGTGCCAGCAGTGGACAGGTAGCTGAAGCTTTCTTT; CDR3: CASSGQVAEAFF